This T cell receptor beta chain was sequenced in a study of tumor-infiltrating lymphocytes in oesophageal squamous cell carcinoma. The CDR3 is 14 residues long. After removal of 6 bases from V and 9 bases from J, the junction contained 8 bases not matched to a gene. Each CDR3 protein is one row after TCRdb ran MiXCR on the PCR reads. The sample includes 10,000 to 15,000 distinct CDR3 sequences, 50% to 60% seen only once; the top ten take about 32%. Sequencing used esophageal tumor tissue. The V call is TRBV12-3 or TRBV12-4, the J call TRBJ1-6; 7 nucleotides match TRBD1. The sequence derives from a female donor with esophageal squamous cell carcinoma. The DNA for the CDR3 is TGTGCCAGCAGCACCGGGACAGCCGGTTCACCCCTCCACTTT. Residues: CASSTGTAGSPLHF.